This TCR beta chain was profiled in a study of T cell responses to AZD1222 COVID-19 vaccine. Comments on this clone: The target antigen is unknown.

The CDR3 covers 12 residues. Libraries were prepared by immunoSEQ multiplex PCR; TCRdb keeps only in-frame clonotypes and omits some of them. Altogether roughly 180,000 clones are present, 85% to 90% being singletons, with the ten largest covering 6.9%. Findings and limits, study-wide: At baseline, just five to seven AZD1222 recipients tested seropositive.

This TCR came from an adult in good health. Sequences were derived from peripheral blood, sampled on day 0 of AZD1222 vaccination. This chain uses TRBV21-1 with TRBJ2-7; TRBD2 reflects the table's D call only, with no check against the DNA. TRBV21-1 is deemed a pseudogene. The CDR3 bases are TGTGCCAGCAGTGGAGGCTACTACGAGCAGTACGTC. Translation: CASSGGYYEQYV.